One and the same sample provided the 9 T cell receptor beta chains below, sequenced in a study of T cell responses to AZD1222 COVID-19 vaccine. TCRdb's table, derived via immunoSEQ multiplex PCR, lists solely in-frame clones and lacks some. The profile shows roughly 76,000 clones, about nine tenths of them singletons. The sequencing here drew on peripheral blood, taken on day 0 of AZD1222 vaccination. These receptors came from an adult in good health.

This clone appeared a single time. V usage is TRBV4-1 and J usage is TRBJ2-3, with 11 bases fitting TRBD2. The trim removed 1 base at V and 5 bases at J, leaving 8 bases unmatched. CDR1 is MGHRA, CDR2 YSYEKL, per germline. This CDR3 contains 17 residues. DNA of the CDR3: TGCGCCAGCAGCCAAGTGGGACTAGCGGCCCTCGGAGATACGCAGTATTTT. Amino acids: CASSQVGLAALGDTQYF.

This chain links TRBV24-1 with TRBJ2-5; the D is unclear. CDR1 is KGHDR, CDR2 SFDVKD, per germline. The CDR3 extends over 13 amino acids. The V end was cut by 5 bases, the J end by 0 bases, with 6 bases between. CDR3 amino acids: CATSGPNQETQYF. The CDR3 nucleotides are TGTGCCACCAGTGGCCCCAACCAAGAGACCCAGTACTTC.

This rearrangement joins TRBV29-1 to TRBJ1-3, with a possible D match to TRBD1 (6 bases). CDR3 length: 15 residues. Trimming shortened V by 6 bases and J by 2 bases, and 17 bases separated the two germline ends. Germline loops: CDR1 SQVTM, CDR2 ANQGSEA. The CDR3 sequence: CSVDAGAQPGNTIYF. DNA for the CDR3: TGCAGCGTCGACGCGGGGGCACAGCCTGGAAACACCATATATTTT.

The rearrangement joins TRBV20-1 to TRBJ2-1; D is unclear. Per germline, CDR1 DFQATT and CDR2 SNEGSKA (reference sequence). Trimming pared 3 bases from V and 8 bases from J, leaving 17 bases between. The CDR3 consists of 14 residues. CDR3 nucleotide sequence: TGCAGTGCTAGTGGCCGCACAGATGGCGATGAGCAGTTCTTC. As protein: CSASGRTDGDEQFF.

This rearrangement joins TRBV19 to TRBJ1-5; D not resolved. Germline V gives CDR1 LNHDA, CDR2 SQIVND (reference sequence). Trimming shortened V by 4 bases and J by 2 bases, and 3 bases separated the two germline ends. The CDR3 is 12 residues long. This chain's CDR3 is CASSTRNQPQHF. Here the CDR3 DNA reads TGTGCCAGTAGTACCCGCAATCAGCCCCAGCATTTT.

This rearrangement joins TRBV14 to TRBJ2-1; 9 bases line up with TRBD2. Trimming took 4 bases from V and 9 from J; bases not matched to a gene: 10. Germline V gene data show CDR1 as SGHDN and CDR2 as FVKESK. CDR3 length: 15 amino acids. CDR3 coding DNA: TGTGCCAGCAGCCGGGGTTGGCGGGAGGGCCCTGAGCAGTTCTTC. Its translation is CASSRGWREGPEQFF.

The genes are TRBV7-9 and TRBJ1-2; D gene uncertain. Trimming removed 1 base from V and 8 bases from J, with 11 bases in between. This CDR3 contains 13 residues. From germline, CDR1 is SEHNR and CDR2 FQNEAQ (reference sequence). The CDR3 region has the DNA TGTGCCAGCAGCTTAGGTGGGCGCGGGGGCTACACCTTC. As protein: CASSLGGRGGYTF.

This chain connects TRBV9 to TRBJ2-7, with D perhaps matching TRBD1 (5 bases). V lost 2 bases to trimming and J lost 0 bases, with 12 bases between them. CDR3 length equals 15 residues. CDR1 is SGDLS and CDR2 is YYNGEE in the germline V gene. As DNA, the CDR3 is TGTGCCAGCAGCGTGGCGACAGTATCCTCCTACGAGCAGTACTTC. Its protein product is CASSVATVSSYEQYF.

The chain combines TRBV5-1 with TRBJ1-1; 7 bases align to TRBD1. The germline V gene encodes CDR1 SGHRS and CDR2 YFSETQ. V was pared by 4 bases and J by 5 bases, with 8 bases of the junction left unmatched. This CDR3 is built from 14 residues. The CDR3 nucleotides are TGCGCCAGCAGCATCCGACAGGGACCGACTGAAGCTTTCTTT. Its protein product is CASSIRQGPTEAFF. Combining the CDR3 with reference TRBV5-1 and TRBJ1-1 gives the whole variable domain KAGVTQTPRYLIKTRGQQVTLSCSPISGHRSVSWYQQTPGQGLQFLFEYFSETQRNKGNFPGRFSGRQFSNSRSEMNVSTLELGDSALYLCASSIRQGPTEAFFGQGTRLTVV.